Listed below are T cell receptor beta chains from one sample, sequenced in a study of blood T cells in healthy people across ages. TCRdb passed the 5' RACE reads through MiXCR, listing each CDR3 protein once. The sample lists approximately 1,700,000 distinct CDR3 sequences, roughly two fifths occurring once. Material for sequencing was blood. The receptors shown here come from a human donor in good health. Each CDR3 is given without its conserved first and last residue. A D gene is named only where the DNA matches it firmly.

d_call v_call cdr3_aa
- TRBV5-5 ASSKQSNQPQH
- TRBV12-3/TRBV12-4 ASSLVQTDEQY
- TRBV4-3 ASSQDPPGHRQETQY
- TRBV28 ASSSGRSSTDTQY
TRBD1 TRBV12-3/TRBV12-4 ASSPRDRGLHMNTEAF
TRBD1 TRBV20-1 SARDFKGQGIGMAF
- TRBV11-1 AGGAGPNTEAF
- TRBV6-5 ASSTGRNTQY
- TRBV3-1 ASSQAAEDEQF
- TRBV7-2 ASSPRNTFPGTPYGYT
TRBD2 TRBV20-1 SGVSWTSGGNEQF